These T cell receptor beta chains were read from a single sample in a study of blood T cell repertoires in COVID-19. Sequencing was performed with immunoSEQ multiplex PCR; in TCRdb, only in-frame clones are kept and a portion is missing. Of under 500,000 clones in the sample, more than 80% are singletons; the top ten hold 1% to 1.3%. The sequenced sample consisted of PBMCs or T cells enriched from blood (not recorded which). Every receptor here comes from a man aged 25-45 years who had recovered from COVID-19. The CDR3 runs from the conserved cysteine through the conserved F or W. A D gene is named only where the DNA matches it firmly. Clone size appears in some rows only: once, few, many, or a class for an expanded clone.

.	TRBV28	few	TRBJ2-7	TGTGCCAGCAGTTTACCGGGAGTGGACGAGCAGTACTTC	CASSLPGVDEQYF
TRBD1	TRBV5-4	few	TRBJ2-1	TGTGCCAGCACCTGGACAGGGGGCTATGGTGAGCAGTTCTTC	CASTWTGGYGEQFF
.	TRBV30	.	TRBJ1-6	TGTGCCTGGGAGGGGGGGAATTCACCCCTCCACTTT	CAWEGGNSPLHF
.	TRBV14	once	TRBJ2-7	TGTGCCAGCAGCCGCCGGGATTACTACGAGCAGTACTTC	CASSRRDYYEQYF
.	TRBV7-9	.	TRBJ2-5	TGTGCCAGCAGCTCAGGCGGGACTGTGTACCAAGAGACCCAGTACTTC	CASSSGGTVYQETQYF
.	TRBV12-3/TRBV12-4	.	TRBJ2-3	TGTGCCAGCAGTTTATGGCTCACAGATACGCAGTATTTT	CASSLWLTDTQYF
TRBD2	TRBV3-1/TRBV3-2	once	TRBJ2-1	TGTGCCAGCAGTCGCCCTAGCGGGAGAGGCAATGAGCAGTTCTTC	CASSRPSGRGNEQFF
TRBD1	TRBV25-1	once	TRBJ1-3	TGTGCCAGCAGTGACAAGACAGGGCGAAACACCATATATTTT	CASSDKTGRNTIYF
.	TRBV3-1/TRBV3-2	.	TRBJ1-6	TGTGCCAGCAGCCGAGAGGTATCTACGGACAGCAATTCACCCCTCCACTTT	CASSREVSTDSNSPLHF
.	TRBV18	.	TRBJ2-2	TGTGCCAGCTCAAGGACTGACACCGGGGAGCTGTTTTTT	CASSRTDTGELFF
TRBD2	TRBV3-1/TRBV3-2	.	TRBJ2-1	TGTGCCAGCAGCCAAGGACTAGCGGGAAACAATGAGCAGTTCTTC	CASSQGLAGNNEQFF
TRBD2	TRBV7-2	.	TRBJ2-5	TGTGCCAGCAGCTTACACGGCGGGGGGACCCAGTACTTC	CASSLHGGGTQYF
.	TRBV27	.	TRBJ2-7	TGTGCCAGCAGGAGGGGGAACCGGCGGGAGAGCGAGCAGTACTTC	CASRRGNRRESEQYF
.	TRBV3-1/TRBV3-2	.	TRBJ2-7	TGTGCCAGCAGCCAGTCGGACAGTCCCTACGAGCAGTACTTC	CASSQSDSPYEQYF
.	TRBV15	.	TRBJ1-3	TGTGCCACCAGCAGAGACCTGCTAGGATCTGGAAACACCATATATTTT	CATSRDLLGSGNTIYF
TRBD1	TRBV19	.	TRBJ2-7	TGTGCCAGTAGTATTGCGGGTAGTCCGGGACAGGGGGCCTACGAGCAGTACTTC	CASSIAGSPGQGAYEQYF
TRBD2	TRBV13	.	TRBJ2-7	TGTGCCAGCAGCTCGGGACTAGCGGGAGGAGGGGGCTACGAGCAGTACTTC	CASSSGLAGGGGYEQYF
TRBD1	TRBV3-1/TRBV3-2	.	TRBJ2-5	TGTGCCAGCAGCCTCTCGACAGGGGGCGCGGAGACCCAGTACTTC	CASSLSTGGAETQYF
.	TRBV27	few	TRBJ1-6	TGTGCCAGCAGCTCAGTGACAGCGTATAATTCACCCCTCCACTTT	CASSSVTAYNSPLHF
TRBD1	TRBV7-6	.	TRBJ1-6	TGTGCCAGCAGCTCAAGGACAGGGCAAAATTCACCCCTCCACTTT	CASSSRTGQNSPLHF
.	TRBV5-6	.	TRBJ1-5	TGTGCCAGCAGCTTAGGGGGATTTGGCAATCAGCCCCAGCATTTT	CASSLGGFGNQPQHF
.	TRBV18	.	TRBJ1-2	TGTGCCAGCTCCCCTACTCAGGGGTACTCCTATGGCTACACCTTC	CASSPTQGYSYGYTF
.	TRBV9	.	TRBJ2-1	TGTGCCAGCAGCGTAGAACCGGATGAGCAGTTCTTC	CASSVEPDEQFF
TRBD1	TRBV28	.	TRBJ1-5	TGTGCCAGCAGATGGGACAGGATCGACAATCAGCCCCAGCATTTT	CASRWDRIDNQPQHF
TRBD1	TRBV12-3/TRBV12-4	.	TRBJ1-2	TGTGCCAGCAGCACACAGGGGTGGTATGGCTACACCTTC	CASSTQGWYGYTF
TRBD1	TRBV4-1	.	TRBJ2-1	TGCGCCAGCAGCGGCCCCGGGACAGCCTCCTACAATGAGCAGTTCTTC	CASSGPGTASYNEQFF
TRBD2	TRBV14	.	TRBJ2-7	TGTGCCAGCAGCCCCCTAGCGGGAGGGTATATCTACGAGCAGTACTTC	CASSPLAGGYIYEQYF
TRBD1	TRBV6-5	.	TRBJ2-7	TGTGCCAGCAGTTACACGCAGGGGGCATACGAGCAGTACTTC	CASSYTQGAYEQYF
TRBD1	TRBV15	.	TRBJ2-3	TGTGCCACCAGCAGAGATCGGGGACAGGGGGCGGCAGATACGCAGTATTTT	CATSRDRGQGAADTQYF
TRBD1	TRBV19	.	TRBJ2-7	TGTGCCAGTAGTGCGCACAGGGGCTACGAGCAGTACTTC	CASSAHRGYEQYF
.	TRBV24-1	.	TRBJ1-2	TGTGCCACCAGTGAAGGGAGGGCTGGCTACACCTTC	CATSEGRAGYTF
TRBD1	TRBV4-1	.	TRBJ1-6	TGCGCCAGCAGCCAACCTACAGGGGGCACCCCTGGGAATTCACCCCTCCACTTT	CASSQPTGGTPGNSPLHF
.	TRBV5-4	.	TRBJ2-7	TGTGCCAGCAGCGCCTTGCAAGGAGACGAGCAGTACTTC	CASSALQGDEQYF
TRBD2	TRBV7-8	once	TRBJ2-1	TGTGCCAGCAGCGCCGGACTAGCGTACGACAATGAGCAGTTCTTC	CASSAGLAYDNEQFF
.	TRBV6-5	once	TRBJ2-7	TGTGCCAGCAGTTACTCGACAGATTCCTACGAGCAGTACTTC	CASSYSTDSYEQYF
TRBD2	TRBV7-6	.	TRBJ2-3	TGTGCCAGCAGCACAACTAGCGGGAGGGGTGATACGCAGTATTTT	CASSTTSGRGDTQYF
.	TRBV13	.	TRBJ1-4	TGTGCCAGCAGCTCAGACAGAATGGCTAATGAAAAACTGTTTTTT	CASSSDRMANEKLFF
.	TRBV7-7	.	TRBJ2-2	TGTGCCAGCGGCGCATTTGGACTAATGTTGTTTACCGGGGAGCTGTTTTTT	CASGAFGLMLFTGELFF
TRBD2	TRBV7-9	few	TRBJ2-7	TGTGCCAGCAGCATTGGCCGGACTAGCCTGTTGAACGAGCAGTACTTC	CASSIGRTSLLNEQYF
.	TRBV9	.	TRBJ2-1	TGTGCCAGCAGCGAGGGGCAGGGGCTTTCCTACAATGAGCAGTTCTTC	CASSEGQGLSYNEQFF
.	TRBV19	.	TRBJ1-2	TGTGCCAGTACTCCACCAGGACTCGACTATGGCTACACCTTC	CASTPPGLDYGYTF
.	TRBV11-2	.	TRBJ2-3	TGTGCCAGCAGCTTAGATCGGGAGCCCGGGTATACGCAGTATTTT	CASSLDREPGYTQYF